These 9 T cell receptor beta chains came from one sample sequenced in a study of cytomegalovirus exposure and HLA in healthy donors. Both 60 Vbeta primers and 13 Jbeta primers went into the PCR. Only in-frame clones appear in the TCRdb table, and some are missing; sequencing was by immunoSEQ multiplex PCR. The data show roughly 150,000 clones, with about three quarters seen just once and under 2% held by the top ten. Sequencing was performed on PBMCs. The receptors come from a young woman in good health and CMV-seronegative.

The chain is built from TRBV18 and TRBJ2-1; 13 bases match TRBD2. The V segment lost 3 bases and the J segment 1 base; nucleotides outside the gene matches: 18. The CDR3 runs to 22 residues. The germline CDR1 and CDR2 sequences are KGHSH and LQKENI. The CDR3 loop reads CASSPLPAGTSGVDSSYNEQFF. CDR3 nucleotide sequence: TGTGCCAGCTCACCCCTTCCTGCCGGGACTAGCGGGGTTGACTCATCCTACAATGAGCAGTTCTTC.

CDR3 in amino acids: CASSPPSGTETQYF. CDR3 bases: TGTGCCAGCTCACCACCGAGCGGGACAGAGACCCAGTACTTC. The chain is built from TRBV18 and TRBJ2-5, with TRBD2 identical over 7 bases. Per the germline V gene, CDR1 is KGHSH and CDR2 is LQKENI. V shed 0 bases and J 4 bases; nucleotides not matched to a gene: 2. This CDR3 region has 14 residues. Variable domain in full (rest from reference TRBV18 and TRBJ2-5): NAGVMQNPRHLVRRRGQEARLRCSPMKGHSHVYWYRQLPEEGLKFMVYLQKENIIDESGMPKERFSAEFPKEGPSILRIQQVVRGDSAAYFCASSPPSGTETQYFGPGTRLLVL.

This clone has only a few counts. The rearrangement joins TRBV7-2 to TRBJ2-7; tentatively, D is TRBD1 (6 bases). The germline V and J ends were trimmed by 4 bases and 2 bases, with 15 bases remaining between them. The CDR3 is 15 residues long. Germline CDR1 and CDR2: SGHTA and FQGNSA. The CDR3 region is CASSSRTDGPYEQYF. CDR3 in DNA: TGTGCCAGCAGCTCCAGGACAGACGGGCCCTACGAGCAGTACTTC. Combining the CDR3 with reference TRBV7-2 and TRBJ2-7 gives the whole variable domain GAGVSQSPSNKVTEKGKDVELRCDPISGHTALYWYRQSLGQGLEFLIYFQGNSAPDKSGLPSDRFSAERTGGSVSTLTIQRTQQEDSAVYLCASSSRTDGPYEQYFGPGTRLTVT.

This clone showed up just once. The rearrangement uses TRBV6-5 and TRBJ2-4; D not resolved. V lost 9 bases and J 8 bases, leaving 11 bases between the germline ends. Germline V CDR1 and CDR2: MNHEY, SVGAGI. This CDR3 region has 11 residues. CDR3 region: CARVGADIQYF. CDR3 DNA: TGTGCCAGAGTAGGTGCGGACATTCAGTACTTC.

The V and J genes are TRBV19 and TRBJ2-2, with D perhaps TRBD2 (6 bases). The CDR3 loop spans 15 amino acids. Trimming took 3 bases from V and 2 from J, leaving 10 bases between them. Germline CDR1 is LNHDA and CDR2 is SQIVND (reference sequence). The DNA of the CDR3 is TGTGCCAGTAGTATTAGAGCGGGTAACACCGGGGAGCTGTTTTTT. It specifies CASSIRAGNTGELFF.

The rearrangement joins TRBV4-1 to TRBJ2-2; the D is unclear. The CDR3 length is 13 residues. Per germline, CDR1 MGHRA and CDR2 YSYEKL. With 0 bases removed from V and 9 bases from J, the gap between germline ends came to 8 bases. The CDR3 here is CASSQDLARELFF. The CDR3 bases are TGCGCCAGCAGCCAAGATTTAGCCCGGGAGCTGTTTTTT.

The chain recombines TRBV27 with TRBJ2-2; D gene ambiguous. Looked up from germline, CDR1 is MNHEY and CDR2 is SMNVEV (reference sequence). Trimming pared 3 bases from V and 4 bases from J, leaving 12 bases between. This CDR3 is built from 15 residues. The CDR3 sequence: CASSFWADVTGELFF. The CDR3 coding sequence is TGTGCCAGCAGTTTTTGGGCAGACGTCACCGGGGAGCTGTTTTTT.

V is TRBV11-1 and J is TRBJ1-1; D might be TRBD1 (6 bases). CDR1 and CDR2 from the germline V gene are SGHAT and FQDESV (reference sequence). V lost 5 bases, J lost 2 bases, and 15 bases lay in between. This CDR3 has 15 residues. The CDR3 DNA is TGTGCCAGCAGCCCACGACAGGCCCGAAACACTGAAGCTTTCTTT. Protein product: CASSPRQARNTEAFF.

The CDR3 region is CASSLARTLAGGELFF. The CDR3 nucleotides read TGTGCCAGCAGCTTAGCGCGCACACTAGCGGGAGGGGAGCTGTTTTTT. The V call is TRBV7-9, the J call TRBJ2-2, with TRBD2 identical over 10 bases. Trimming took 0 bases from V and 8 from J; bases not matched to a gene: 6. The CDR3 spans 16 residues. Germline V CDR1 and CDR2: SEHNR, FQNEAQ (reference sequence).